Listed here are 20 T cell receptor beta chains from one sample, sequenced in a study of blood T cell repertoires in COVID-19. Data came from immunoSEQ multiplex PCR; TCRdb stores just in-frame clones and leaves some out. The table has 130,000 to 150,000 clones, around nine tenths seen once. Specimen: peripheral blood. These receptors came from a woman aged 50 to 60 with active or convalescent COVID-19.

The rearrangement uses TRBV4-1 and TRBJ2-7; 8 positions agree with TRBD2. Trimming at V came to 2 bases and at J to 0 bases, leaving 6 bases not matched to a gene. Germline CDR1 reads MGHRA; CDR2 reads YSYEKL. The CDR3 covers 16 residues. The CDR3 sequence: CASSQTERGPSYEQYF. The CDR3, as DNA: TGCGCCAGCAGCCAAACTGAGCGGGGGCCCTCCTACGAGCAGTACTTC.

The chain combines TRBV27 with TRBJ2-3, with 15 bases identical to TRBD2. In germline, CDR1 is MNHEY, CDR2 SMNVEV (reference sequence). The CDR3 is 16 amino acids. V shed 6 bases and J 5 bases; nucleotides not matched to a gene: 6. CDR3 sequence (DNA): TGTGCCAGCAGCAAACCGGGACTAGCGGGGGGAGATACGCAGTATTTT. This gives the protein CASSKPGLAGGDTQYF.

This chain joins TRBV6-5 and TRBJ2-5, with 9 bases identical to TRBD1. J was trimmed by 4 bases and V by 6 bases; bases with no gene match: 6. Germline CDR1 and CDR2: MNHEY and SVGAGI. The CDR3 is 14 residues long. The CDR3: CASSAQTGGETQYF. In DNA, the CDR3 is TGTGCCAGCAGCGCGCAGACAGGGGGAGAGACCCAGTACTTC.

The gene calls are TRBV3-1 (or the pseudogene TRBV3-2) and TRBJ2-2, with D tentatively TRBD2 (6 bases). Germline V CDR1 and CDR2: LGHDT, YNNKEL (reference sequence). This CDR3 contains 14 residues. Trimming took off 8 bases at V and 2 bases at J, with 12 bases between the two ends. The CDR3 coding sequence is TGTGCCAGCGGAACGGGAGTTAACACCGGGGAGCTGTTTTTT. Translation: CASGTGVNTGELFF.

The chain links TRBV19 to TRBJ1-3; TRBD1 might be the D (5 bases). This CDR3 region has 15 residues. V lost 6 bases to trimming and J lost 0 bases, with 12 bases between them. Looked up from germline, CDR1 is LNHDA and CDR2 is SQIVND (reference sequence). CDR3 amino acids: CASRVDRVSGNTIYF. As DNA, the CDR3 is TGTGCCAGTAGGGTTGACAGAGTCTCTGGAAACACCATATATTTT.

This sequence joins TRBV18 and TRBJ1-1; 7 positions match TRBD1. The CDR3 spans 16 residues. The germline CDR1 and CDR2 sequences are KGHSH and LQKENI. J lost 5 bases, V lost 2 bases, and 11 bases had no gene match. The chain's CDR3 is CASSPNAGGVGTEAFF. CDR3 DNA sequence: TGTGCCAGCTCACCAAATGCAGGGGGAGTAGGTACTGAAGCTTTCTTT.

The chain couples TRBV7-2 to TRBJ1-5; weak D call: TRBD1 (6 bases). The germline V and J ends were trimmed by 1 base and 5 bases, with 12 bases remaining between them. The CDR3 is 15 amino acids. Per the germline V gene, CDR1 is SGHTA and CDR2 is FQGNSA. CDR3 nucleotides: TGTGCCAGCAGCTTAGTGGCAGGGGAGTATCAGCCCCAGCATTTT. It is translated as CASSLVAGEYQPQHF.

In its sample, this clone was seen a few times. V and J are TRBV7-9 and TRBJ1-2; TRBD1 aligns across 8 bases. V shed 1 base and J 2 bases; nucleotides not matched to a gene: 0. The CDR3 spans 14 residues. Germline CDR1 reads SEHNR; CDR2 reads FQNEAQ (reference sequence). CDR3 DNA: TGTGCCAGCAGCTTAGGACAGGGGAACTATGGCTACACCTTC. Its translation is CASSLGQGNYGYTF.

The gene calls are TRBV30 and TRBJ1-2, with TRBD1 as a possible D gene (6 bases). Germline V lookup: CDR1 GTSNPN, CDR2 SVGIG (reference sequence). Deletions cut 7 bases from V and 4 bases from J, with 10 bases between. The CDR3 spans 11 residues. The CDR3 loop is CASGESYGYTF. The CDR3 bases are TGTGCCTCAGGGGAGAGCTATGGCTACACCTTC.

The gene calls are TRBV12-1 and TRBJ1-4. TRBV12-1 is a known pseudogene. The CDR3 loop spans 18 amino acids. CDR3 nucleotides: TGTGCCAGCAGCTCCCACCACGGGGGGGCGGTAGCATCGGGGAAACTGTTTTTT. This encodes CASSSHHGGAVASGKLFF.

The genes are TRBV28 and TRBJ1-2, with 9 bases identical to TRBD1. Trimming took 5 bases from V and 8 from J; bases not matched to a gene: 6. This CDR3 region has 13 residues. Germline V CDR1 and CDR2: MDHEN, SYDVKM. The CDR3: CASSIGDRVGYTF. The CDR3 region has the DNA TGTGCCAGCAGTATAGGGGACAGGGTAGGCTACACCTTC.

The CDR3 spells CASSSTQNTEAFF. The CDR3 region has the DNA TGTGCCAGCAGCAGTACACAGAACACTGAAGCTTTCTTT. This rearrangement joins TRBV11-1 to TRBJ1-1; D is unclear. Trimming removed 5 bases at V and 1 base at J, with 8 bases between. The CDR3 extends over 13 amino acids. The germline gives CDR1 SGHAT, CDR2 FQDESV (reference sequence).

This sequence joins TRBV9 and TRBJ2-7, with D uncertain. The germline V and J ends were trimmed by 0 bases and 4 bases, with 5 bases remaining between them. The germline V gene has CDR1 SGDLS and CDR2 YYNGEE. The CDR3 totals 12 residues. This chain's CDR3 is CASSVDGYEQYF. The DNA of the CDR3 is TGTGCCAGCAGCGTAGACGGTTACGAGCAGTACTTC.

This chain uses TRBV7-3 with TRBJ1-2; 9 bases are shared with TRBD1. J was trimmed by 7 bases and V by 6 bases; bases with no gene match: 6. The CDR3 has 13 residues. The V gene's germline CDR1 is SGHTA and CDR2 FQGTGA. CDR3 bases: TGTGCCAGCAGTCAGGGACAGGGCTCTGGCTACACCTTC. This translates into CASSQGQGSGYTF.

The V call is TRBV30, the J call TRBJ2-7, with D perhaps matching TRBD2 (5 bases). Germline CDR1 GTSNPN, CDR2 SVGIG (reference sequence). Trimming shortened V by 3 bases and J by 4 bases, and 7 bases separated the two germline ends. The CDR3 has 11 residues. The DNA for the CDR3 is TGTGCCTGGAGCGGACTGTACGAGCAGTACTTC. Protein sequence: CAWSGLYEQYF. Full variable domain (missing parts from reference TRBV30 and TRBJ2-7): SQTIHQWPATLVQPVGSPLSLECTVEGTSNPNLYWYRQAAGRGLQLLFYSVGIGQISSEVPQNLSASRPQDRQFILSSKKLLLSDSGFYLCAWSGLYEQYFGPGTRLTVT.

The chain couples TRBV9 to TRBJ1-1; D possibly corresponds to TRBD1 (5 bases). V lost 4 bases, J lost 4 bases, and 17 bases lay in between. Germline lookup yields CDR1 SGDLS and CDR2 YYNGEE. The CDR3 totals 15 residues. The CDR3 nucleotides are TGTGCCAGCAGCCCTGCCGGGGGTGGTCTCACTGAAGCTTTCTTT. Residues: CASSPAGGGLTEAFF. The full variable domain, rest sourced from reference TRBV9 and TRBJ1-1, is DSGVTQTPKHLITATGQRVTLRCSPRSGDLSVYWYQQSLDQGLQFLIQYYNGEERAKGNILERFSAQQFPDLHSELNLSSLELGDSALYFCASSPAGGGLTEAFFGQGTRLTVV.

The CDR3 is CASSRQGISGELFF. The CDR3 DNA reads TGTGCCAGCTCAAGACAGGGGATCAGCGGGGAGCTGTTTTTT. V usage is TRBV18 and J usage is TRBJ2-2; 8 bases fit TRBD1. Per germline, CDR1 KGHSH and CDR2 LQKENI. Trimming at V came to 5 bases and at J to 7 bases, leaving 6 bases not matched to a gene. The CDR3 spans 14 residues.

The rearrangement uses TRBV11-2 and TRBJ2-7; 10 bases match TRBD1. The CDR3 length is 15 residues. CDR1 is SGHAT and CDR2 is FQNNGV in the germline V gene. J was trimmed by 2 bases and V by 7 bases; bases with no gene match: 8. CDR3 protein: CASTPPGQGTYEQYF. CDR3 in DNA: TGTGCCAGCACCCCACCGGGACAGGGGACCTACGAGCAGTACTTC.

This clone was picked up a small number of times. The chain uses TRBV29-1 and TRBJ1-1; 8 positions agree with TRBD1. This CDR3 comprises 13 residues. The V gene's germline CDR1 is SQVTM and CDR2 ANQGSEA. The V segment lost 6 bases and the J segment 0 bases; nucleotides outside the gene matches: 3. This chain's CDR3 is CSVYRGMNTEAFF. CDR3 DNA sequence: TGCAGCGTATACAGGGGGATGAACACTGAAGCTTTCTTT. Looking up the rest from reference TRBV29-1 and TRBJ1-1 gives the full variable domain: SAVISQKPSRDICQRGTSLTIQCQVDSQVTMMFWYRQQPGQSLTLIATANQGSEATYESGFVIDKFPISRPNLTFSTLTVSNMSPEDSSIYLCSVYRGMNTEAFFGQGTRLTVV.

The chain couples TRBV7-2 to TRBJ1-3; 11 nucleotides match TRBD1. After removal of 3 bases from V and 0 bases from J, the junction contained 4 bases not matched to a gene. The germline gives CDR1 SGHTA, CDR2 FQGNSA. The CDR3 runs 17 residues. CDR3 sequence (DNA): TGTGCCAGCAGCTTCTGGACAGGGGGCGTCTCTGGAAACACCATATATTTT. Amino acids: CASSFWTGGVSGNTIYF.